Described below is a single T cell receptor (beta chain) sequence and its context. What this receptor recognizes is not known. The input lacks base qualities; no much larger clone sits a single base away. Whole blood was collected in K2EDTA tubes by collaborating institutions according to the institutions' own protocols. For TCRbeta analysis, collaborators shipped samples in one of three forms: frozen whole blood, isolated PBMCs, or DNA extracted from either of those sample types. The record originates from a study of blood T cell repertoires in COVID-19 (dated by TCRdb to 2020 to 2022). For the study in its entirety: The collaborator samples originated in the United States, Italy and Spain and spanned the acute and convalescent phases of COVID-19. The prospective study material was composed of cDNA or gDNA derived from T cells, B-cell-depleted T cells, or PBMCs. The dataset comprised deeply sampled blood TCRbeta repertoires from subjects exposed to, actively infected with, or recovered from COVID-19. The repertoires were released in a freely available public database intended as a resource for research on the immune response to SARS-CoV-2. The samples were drawn from two sources: the first 160 participants of the ongoing ImmuneRACE study, and 1,000 to 1,500 subjects contributed by 6 global collaborators. The sample metadata nearly always contained a de-identified subject ID, COVID-19 status, age in years and sex. HLA class I and class II types, where available, came from metadata supplied by the sample provider rather than from assay-based typing.

The CDR3 has 14 amino acids, counting the end cysteine and phenylalanine. The entry retains the CDR3 DNA only, 42 bases that are in frame from base 1. Trimming at the junction amounts to 2 bases on V and 1 base on J, and the germline ends lie 8 bases apart. CDR1 and CDR2 are read off the germline V gene as MDHEN and SYDVKM. TCRbeta CDR3 regions were amplified from genomic DNA using the immunoSEQ Assay, a bias-controlled multiplex PCR. Turning to the authors' computational methods: Within the assay, amplification of reference gene primers was used to estimate how many nucleated cells each sample contained. To quantify the absolute abundance of each unique TCRbeta CDR3 rearrangement, sequence reads were collapsed and filtered. For each sample, productive Simpson clonality was calculated by taking the square root of Simpson's diversity index across productive rearrangements. The table was pulled from immuneACCESS by TCRdb, which kept in-frame rearrangements only. Such tables lose some clones; where checked, under half of the loss comes from unresolved V genes, and the rest has no known cause. That table is the source of V, J and clone size, and D and trimming were worked out from the DNA. The sample table shows about half a million clones, and 75% to 90% are seen once. The ten top clones hold 3% to 3.5% of the sample.

Study-level results and caveats: The amount of clinical and demographic metadata varied by source and participant and was provided uncurated.

The sample was peripheral blood. The sequence links TRBV28 to TRBJ1-1, with a tentative D gene TRBD1 over 6 matching bases. The receptor was isolated from a human donor in a cohort sampled during active COVID-19. The sequenced DNA is TGTGCCAGCAGTTTACCACAGGGGAACACTGAAGCTTTCTTT. This encodes CASSLPQGNTEAFF.